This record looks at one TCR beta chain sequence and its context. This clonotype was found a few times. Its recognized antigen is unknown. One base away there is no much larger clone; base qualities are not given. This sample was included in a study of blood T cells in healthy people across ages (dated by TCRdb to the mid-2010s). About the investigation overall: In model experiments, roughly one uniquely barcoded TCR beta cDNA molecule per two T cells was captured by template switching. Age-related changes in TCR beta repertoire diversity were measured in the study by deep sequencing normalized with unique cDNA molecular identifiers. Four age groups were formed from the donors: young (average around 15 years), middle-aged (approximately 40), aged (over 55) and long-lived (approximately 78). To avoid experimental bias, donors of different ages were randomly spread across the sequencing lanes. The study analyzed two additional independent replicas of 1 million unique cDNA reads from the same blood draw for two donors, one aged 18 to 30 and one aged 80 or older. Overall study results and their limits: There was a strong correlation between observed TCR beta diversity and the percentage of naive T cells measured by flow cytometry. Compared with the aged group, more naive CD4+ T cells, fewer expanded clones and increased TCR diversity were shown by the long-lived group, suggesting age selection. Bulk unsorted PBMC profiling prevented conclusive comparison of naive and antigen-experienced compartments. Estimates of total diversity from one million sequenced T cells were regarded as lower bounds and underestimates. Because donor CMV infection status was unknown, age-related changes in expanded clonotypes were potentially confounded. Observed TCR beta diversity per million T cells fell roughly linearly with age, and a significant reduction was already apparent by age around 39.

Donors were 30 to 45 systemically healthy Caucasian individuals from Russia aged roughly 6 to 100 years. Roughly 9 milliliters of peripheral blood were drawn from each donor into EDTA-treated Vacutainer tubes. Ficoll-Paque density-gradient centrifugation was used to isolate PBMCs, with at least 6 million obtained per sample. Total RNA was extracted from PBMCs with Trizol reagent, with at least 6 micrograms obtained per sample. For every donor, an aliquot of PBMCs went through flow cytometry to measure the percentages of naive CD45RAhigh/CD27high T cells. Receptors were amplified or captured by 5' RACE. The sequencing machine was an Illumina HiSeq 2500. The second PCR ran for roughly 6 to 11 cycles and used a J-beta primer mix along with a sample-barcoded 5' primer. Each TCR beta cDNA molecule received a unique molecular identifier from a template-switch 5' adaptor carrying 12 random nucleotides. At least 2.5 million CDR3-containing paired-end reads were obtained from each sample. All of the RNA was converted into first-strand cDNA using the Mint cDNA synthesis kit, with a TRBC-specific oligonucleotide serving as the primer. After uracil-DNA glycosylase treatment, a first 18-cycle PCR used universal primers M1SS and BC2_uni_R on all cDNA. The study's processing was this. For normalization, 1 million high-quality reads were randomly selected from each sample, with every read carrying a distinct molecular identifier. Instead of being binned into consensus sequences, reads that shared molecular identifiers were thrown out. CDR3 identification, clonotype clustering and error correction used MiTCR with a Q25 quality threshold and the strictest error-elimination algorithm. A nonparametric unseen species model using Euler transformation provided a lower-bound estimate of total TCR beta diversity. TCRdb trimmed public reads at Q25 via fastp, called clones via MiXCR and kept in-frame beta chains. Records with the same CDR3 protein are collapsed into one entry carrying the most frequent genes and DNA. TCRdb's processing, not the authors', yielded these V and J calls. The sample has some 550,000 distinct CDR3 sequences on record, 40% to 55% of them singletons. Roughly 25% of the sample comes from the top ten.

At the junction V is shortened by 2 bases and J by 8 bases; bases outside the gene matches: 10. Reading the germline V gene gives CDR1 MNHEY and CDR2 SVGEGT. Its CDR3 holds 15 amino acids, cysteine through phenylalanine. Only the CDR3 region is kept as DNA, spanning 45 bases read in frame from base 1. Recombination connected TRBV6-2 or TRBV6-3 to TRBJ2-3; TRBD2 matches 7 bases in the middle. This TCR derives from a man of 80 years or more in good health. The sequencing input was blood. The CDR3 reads CASSYTFRDYRTQYF. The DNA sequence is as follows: TGTGCCAGCAGTTACACTTTCCGGGACTACCGTACGCAGTATTTT.